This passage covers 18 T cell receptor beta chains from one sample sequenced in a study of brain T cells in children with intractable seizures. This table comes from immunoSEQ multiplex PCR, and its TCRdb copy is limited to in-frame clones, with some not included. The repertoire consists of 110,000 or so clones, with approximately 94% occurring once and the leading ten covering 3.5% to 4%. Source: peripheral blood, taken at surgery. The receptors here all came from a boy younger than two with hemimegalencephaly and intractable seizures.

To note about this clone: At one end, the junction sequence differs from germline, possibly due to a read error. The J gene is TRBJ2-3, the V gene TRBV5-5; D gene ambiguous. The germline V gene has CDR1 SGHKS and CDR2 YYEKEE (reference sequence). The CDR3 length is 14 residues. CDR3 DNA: TGTGCCAGCAGTTTGACGGTCGGCACGGATACGCAGTATTTT. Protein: CASSLTVGTDTQYF.

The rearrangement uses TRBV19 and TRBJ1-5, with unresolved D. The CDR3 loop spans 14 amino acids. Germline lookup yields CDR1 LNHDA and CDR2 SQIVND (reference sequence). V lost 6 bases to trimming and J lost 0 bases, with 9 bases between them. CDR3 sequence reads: CASSLTHSNQPQHF. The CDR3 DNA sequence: TGTGCCAGTAGCCTGACTCATAGCAATCAGCCCCAGCATTTT. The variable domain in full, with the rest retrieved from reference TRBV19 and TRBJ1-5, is DGGITQSPKYLFRKEGQNVTLSCEQNLNHDAMYWYRQDPGQGLRLIYYSQIVNDFQKGDIAEGYSVSREKKESFPLTVTSAQKNPTAFYLCASSLTHSNQPQHFGDGTRLSIL.

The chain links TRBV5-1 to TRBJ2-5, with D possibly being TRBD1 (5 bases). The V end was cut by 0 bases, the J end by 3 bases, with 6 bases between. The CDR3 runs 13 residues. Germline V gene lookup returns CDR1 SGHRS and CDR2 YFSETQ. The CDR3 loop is CASSLGGEETQYF. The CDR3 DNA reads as TGCGCCAGCAGCTTGGGGGGCGAAGAGACCCAGTACTTC.

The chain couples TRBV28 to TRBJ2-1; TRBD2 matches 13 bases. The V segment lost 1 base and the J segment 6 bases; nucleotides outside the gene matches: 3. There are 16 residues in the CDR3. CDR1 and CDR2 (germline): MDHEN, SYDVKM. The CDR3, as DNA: TGTGCCAGCAGTTTATCACTAGCGGGAGGGCCCAATGAGCAGTTCTTC. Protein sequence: CASSLSLAGGPNEQFF.

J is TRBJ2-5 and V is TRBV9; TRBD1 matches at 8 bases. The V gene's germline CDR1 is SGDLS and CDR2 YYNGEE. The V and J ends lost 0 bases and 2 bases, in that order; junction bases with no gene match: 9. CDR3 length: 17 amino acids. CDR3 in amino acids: CASSVDPTRDRQETQYF. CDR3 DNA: TGTGCCAGCAGCGTAGACCCTACCAGGGACAGGCAAGAGACCCAGTACTTC.

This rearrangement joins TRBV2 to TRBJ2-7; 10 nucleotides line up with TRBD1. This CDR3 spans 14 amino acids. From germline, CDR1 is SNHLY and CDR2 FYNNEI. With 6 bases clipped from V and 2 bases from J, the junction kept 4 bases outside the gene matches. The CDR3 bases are TGTGCCAGCAGCGACAGGGGGCAGACCTACGAGCAGTACTTC. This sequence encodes CASSDRGQTYEQYF.

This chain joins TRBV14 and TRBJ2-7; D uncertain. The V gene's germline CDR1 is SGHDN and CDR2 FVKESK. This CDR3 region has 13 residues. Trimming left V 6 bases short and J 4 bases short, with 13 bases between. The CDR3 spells CASRPFLGYEQYF. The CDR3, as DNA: TGTGCCAGCAGACCCTTCCTAGGGTACGAGCAGTACTTC.

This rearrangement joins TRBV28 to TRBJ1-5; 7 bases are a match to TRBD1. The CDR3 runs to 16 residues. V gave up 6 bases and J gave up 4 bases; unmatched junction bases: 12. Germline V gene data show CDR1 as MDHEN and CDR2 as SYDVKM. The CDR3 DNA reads TGTGCCAGCAGCCCGAGACAGGGATCAGGAAATCAGCCCCAGCATTTT. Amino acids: CASSPRQGSGNQPQHF.

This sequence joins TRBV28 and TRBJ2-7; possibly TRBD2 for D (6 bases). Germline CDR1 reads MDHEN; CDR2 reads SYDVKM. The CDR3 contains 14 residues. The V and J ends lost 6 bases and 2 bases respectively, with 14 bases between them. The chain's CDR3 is CASRTPGGAYEQYF. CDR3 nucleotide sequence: TGTGCCAGCAGGACCCCCGGGGGTGCCTACGAGCAGTACTTC.

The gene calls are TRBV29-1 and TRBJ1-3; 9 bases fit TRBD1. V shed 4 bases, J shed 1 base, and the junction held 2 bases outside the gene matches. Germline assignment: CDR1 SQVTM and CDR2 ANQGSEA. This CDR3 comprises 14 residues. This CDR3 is CSVAGTGSGNTIYF. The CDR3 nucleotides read TGCAGCGTTGCAGGGACAGGGTCTGGAAACACCATATATTTT.

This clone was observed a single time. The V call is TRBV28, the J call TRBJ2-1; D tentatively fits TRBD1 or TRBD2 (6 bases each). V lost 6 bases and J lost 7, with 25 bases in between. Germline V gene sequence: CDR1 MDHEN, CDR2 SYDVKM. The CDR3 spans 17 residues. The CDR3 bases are TGTGCCAGCAGCCTCCCGATAGAACTAGGGGGAGGAAATGAGCAGTTCTTC. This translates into CASSLPIELGGGNEQFF.

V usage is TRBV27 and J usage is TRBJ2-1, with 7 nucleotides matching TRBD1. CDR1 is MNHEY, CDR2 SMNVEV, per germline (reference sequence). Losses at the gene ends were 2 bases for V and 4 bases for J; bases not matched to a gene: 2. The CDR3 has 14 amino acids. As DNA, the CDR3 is TGTGCCAGCAGTTTAAGGGGGCTTTACAATGAGCAGTTCTTC. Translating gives CASSLRGLYNEQFF.

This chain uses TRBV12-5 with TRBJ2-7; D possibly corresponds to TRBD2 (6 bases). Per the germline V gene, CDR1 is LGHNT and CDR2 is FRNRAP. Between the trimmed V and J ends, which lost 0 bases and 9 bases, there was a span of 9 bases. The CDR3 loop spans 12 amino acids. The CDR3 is CASGLVRGGQYF. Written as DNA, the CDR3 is TGTGCTAGTGGTTTGGTACGGGGAGGGCAGTACTTC.

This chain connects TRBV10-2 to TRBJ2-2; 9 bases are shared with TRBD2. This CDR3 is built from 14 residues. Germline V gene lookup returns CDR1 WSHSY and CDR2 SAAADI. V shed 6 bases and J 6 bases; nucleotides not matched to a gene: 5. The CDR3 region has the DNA TGCGCCAGCAGAACGGGACTAGCCCCCGGGGAGCTGTTTTTT. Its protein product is CASRTGLAPGELFF.

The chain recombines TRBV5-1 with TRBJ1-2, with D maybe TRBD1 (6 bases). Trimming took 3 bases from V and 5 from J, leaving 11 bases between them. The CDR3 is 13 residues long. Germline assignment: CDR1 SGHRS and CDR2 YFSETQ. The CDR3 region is CASSSDRLYGYTF. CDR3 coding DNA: TGCGCCAGCAGCTCGGACAGACTTTATGGCTACACCTTC.

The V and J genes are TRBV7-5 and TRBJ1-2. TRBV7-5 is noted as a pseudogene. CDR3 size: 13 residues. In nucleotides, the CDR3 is TGTGCCAGAAGCTTAGAAGGGGGGAGCGGCTACACCTTC. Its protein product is CARSLEGGSGYTF.

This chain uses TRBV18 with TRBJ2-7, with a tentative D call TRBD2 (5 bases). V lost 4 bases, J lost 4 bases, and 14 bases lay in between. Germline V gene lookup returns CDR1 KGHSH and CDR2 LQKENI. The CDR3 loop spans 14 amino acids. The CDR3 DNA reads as TGTGCCAGCTCACGGACCACTAGGGTTTACGAGCAGTACTTC. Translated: CASSRTTRVYEQYF.

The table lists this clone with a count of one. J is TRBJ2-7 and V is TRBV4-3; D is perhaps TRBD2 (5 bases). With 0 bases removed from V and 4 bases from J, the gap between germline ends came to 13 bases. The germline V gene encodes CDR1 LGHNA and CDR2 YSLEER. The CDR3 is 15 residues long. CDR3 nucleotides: TGCGCCAGCAGCCAAGATTGGGGAGATGTTTACGAGCAGTACTTC. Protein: CASSQDWGDVYEQYF.